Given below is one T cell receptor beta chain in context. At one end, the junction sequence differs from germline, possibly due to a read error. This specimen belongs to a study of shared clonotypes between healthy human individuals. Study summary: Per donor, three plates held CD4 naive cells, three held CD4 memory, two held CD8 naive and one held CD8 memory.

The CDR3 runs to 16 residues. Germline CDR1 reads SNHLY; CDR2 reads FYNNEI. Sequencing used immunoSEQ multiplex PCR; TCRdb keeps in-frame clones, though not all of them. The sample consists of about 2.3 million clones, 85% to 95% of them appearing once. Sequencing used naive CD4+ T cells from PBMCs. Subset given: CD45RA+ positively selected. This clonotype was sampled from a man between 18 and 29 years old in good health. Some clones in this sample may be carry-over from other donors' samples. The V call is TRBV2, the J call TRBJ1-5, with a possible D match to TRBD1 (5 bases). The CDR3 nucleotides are TGCGCCAGCACTGGGTCCGGGACCCATAGCAATCAGCCCCAGCATTTT. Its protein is CASTGSGTHSNQPQHF.